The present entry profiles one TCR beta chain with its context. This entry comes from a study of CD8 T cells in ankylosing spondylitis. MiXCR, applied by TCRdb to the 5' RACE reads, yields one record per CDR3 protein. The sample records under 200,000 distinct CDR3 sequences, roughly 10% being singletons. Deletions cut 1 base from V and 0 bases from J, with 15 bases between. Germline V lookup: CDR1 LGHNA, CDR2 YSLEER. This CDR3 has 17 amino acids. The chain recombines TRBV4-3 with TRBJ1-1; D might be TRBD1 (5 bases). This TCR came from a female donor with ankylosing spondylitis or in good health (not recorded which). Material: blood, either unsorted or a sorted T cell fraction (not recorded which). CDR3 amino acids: CASSQAGTPRMNTEAFF. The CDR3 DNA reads TGCGCCAGCAGCCAAGCCGGGACCCCGAGAATGAACACTGAAGCTTTCTTT.